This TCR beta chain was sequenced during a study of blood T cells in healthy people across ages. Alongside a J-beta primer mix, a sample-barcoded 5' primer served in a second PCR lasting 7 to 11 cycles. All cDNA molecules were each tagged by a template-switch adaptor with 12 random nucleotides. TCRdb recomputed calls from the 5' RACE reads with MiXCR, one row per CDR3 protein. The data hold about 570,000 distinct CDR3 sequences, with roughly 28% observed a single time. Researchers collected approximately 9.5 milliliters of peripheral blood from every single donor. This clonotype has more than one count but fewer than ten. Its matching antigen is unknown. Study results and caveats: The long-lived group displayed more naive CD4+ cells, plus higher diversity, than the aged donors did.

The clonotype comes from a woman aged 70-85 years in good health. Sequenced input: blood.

CDR3 in amino acids: CASSQGRGQGVELFF. CDR3 DNA sequence: TGTGCCAGCAGCCAAGGCCGGGGCCAAGGGGTGGAGCTGTTTTTT. The chain uses TRBV3-1 and TRBJ2-2; either TRBD1 or TRBD2 may fit D (5 bases each). Germline loops: CDR1 LGHDT, CDR2 YNNKEL (reference sequence). This CDR3 comprises 15 residues. V was trimmed by 1 base and J by 10 bases, leaving 16 bases between them.